This T cell receptor beta chain was found in a study of post-analysis software for immune sequencing data. Study as a whole: The cohort encompassed relapsing-remitting, secondary progressive and progressive-relapsing multiple sclerosis disease courses. Findings and limits, study-wide: Relative to controls, patients had several TRBV segments at higher frequency, with TRBV5-6, TRBV5-1 and TRBV20-1 among these. Pronounced co-clustering by F measure was evident among identically batched samples. Comparison with controls showed significantly lower normalized Chao1 diversity in multiple sclerosis patients.

Unique molecular identifiers had been added to the TCR beta cDNA libraries. T cells numbering roughly 0.95 to 11 million gave rise to around 460,000 cDNA molecules. TCRdb ran MiXCR on the PCR reads and lists one entry per CDR3 protein. The profile shows approximately 440,000 distinct CDR3 sequences, 45% of them singletons. About this clonotype itself: Antigen: not known.

V shed 0 bases, J shed 11 bases, and the junction held 15 bases outside the gene matches. Looked up from germline, CDR1 is SGHVS and CDR2 is FQNEAQ. The CDR3 covers 17 residues. The chain uses TRBV7-8 and TRBJ1-2; 10 bases map to TRBD1. The sequencing input was blood. The receptor was isolated from a girl between 10 and 17 years old with multiple sclerosis. CDR3 sequence (DNA): TGTGCCAGCAGCTTAGCGCACCCGAGACAGGGGGCGGACGGTTACACCTTC. It translates to CASSLAHPRQGADGYTF.